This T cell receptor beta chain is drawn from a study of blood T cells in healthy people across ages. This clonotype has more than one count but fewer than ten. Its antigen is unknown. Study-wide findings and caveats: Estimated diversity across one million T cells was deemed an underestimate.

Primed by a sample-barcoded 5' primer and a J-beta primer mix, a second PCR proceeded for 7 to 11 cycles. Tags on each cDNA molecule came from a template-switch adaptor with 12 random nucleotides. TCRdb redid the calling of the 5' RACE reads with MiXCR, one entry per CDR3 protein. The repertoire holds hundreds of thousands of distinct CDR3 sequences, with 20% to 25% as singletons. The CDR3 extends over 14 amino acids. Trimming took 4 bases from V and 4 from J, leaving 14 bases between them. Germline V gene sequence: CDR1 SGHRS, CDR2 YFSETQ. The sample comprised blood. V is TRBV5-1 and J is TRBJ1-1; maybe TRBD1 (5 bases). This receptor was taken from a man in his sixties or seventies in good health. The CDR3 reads CASSEGREGTEAFF. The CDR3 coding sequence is TGCGCCAGCAGCGAGGGGAGGGAAGGCACTGAAGCTTTCTTT.